This T cell receptor beta chain was recovered during a study of blood T cells in healthy people across ages. As regards this clonotype: The antigen is unknown.

Overall study findings and caveats: The study lacked donor CMV status, which possibly confounded expanded clonotype changes.

The junction had 10 bases not matched to a gene; V was cut back by 4 bases and J by 7 bases. Per germline, CDR1 SGHTA and CDR2 FQGNSA. This CDR3 has 14 amino acids. Primers used in a second PCR of about 7 to 11 cycles were a sample-barcoded 5' primer and a J-beta primer mix. Via MiXCR, TCRdb re-called the 5' RACE reads, giving one row per CDR3 protein. The sample lists more than 1,000,000 distinct CDR3 sequences; almost 25% were seen once. In addition, the sample was reused for a study of T cells of mothers and their children.

The chain has TRBV7-2 and TRBJ2-7; 7 nucleotides agree with TRBD1. This clonotype was sampled from a girl under 10 years old in good health. The sequencing input was blood. CDR3 sequence reads: CASSSLDRVGEQYF. DNA for the CDR3: TGTGCCAGCAGCTCCCTAGACAGGGTGGGAGAGCAGTACTTC.